A selection of T cell receptor beta chains follows, all from one sample in a study of blood T cell repertoires in COVID-19. Generated by immunoSEQ multiplex PCR, the TCRdb table keeps only in-frame clones and is missing some. This table holds 200,000 to 250,000 clones, 80% to 85% found once. Sequencing input: peripheral blood. The receptors were sampled from a woman in her sixties with acute or convalescent COVID-19. Both conserved end residues are part of each CDR3. D genes are given only for firm matches.

J gene	V gene	D gene	CDR3 DNA	CDR3 protein
TRBJ2-7	TRBV6-5	TRBD1	TGTGCCAGCAGTTCAATAGACCCGGACAGGGGGTCGCAGTACTTC	CASSSIDPDRGSQYF
TRBJ2-5	TRBV3-1/TRBV3-2	TRBD2	TGTGCCAGCAGCGCCCCTAGCGGCCAAGAGACCCAGTACTTC	CASSAPSGQETQYF
TRBJ2-3	TRBV11-2	TRBD1	TGTGCCAGCAGCTTTCAGCCAGGGGGAAAGGGCACAGATACGCAGTATTTT	CASSFQPGGKGTDTQYF
TRBJ1-2	TRBV6-1	TRBD1	TGTGCCAGCAGTGAAGGGGTGATCGGGACAGGGAACAACTATGGCTACACCTTC	CASSEGVIGTGNNYGYTF
TRBJ1-2	TRBV3-1/TRBV3-2	TRBD1	TGTGCCAGCAGCCCAAGGACAGGGGGAACCGGAGGCTATGGCTACACCTTC	CASSPRTGGTGGYGYTF
TRBJ1-1	TRBV3-1/TRBV3-2	-	TGTGCCAGCAGCCAAATCTGTCAGGGTTTTTGTCGTGAAGCTTTCTTT	CASSQICQGFCREAFF
TRBJ1-5	TRBV19	TRBD1	TGTGCCAGTAGTATAGAAGGGACAGGGGATCAGCCCCAGCATTTT	CASSIEGTGDQPQHF
TRBJ1-2	TRBV6-5	TRBD1	TGTGCCAGCAGTTACGGGGACAGGGCTGTCTACACCTTC	CASSYGDRAVYTF
TRBJ2-1	TRBV4-1	-	TGCGCCAGCAGCCAGAACCCGACAGGGAGGAACCAAGGGCAGTTCTTC	CASSQNPTGRNQGQFF
TRBJ2-7	TRBV12-3/TRBV12-4	TRBD2	TGTGCCAGCAGTTCCCCTAGCGGAGCGGTAAAGTACTTC	CASSSPSGAVKYF